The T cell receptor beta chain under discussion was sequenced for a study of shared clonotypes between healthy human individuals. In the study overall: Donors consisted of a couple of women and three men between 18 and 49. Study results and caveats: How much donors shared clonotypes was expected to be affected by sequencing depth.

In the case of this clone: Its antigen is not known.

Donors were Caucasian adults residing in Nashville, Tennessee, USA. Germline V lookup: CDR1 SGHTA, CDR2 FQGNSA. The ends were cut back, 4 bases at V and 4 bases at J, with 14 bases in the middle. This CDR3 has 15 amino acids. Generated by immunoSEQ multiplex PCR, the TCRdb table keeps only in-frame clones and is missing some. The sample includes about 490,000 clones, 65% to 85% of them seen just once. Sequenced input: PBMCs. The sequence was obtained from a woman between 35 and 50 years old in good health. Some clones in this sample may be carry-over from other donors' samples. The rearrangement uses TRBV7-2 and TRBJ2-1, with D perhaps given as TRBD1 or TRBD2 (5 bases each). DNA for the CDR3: TGTGCCAGCAGCTCGACTCGTGGGGGTTACAATGAGCAGTTCTTC. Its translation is CASSSTRGGYNEQFF.